This TCR beta chain was documented in a study of blood T cell repertoires in COVID-19. Study details: Samples of COVID-19 (acute and convalescent) were obtained from the United States, Italy and Spain.

Study processing details: Estimation of nucleated cell counts relied on the amplification of reference gene primers. The assay was immunoSEQ multiplex PCR, and TCRdb's table has in-frame clones only and misses some. V and J calls and clone size come straight from that table; D and trimming were deduced from the DNA. This table has about 20,000 clones, roughly 91% appearing once. CDR3 length: 15 residues. Germline CDR1 and CDR2: SGHAT and FQNNGV. J gave up 5 bases and V 4 bases, and 7 bases lay outside the gene matches. The sequence was collected from a woman aged 60-70 years with active COVID-19. Sequencing input: peripheral blood. The rearrangement uses TRBV11-2 and TRBJ2-3; 9 bases are shared with TRBD2. CDR3: CASSWGGGAVDTQYF. The CDR3 DNA reads as TGTGCCAGCAGCTGGGGCGGGGGGGCCGTAGATACGCAGTATTTT. Variable domain in full (rest from reference TRBV11-2 and TRBJ2-3): EAGVAQSPRYKIIEKRQSVAFWCNPISGHATLYWYQQILGQGPKLLIQFQNNGVVDDSQLPKDRFSAERLKGVDSTLKIQPAKLEDSAVYLCASSWGGGAVDTQYFGPGTRLTVL.